This T cell receptor (beta chain) comes out of a study of PD-1 blockade in classical Hodgkin lymphoma (dated by TCRdb to the early 2020s). Some background on the complete study: Nivolumab dosing was 3 mg/kg intravenously every 2 weeks, continuing until either disease progression or unacceptable toxicity. The study used TCR beta sequencing and CyTOF to define a peripheral blood immune signature of response to PD-1 blockade in classical Hodgkin lymphoma. The investigation overall reported the following: Only a single clinical trial cohort was studied, and what caused the repertoire differences, possibly disease activity or prior therapy, remained undefined. CD4+ but not CD8+ TCR diversity rose significantly by C4D1 (p=0.0027 vs p=0.16), most apparent in complete responders (p=0.02). Lower diversity was seen in patients whose nivolumab began less than 1 year after ASCT, and these patients were left out of later analyses so that immune reconstitution would not confound the results. Newly diagnosed patients were reported to have lower baseline TCR diversity than healthy donors, and relapsed/refractory patients were reported to have lower baseline TCR diversity still. Baseline diversity similar to that of newly diagnosed patients was observed in trial patients achieving complete response, whereas significantly lower diversity was observed in partial responders and progressors.

CDR1 SGHTA and CDR2 FQGNSA were looked up in the germline V gene. The CDR3 runs 13 residues from the cysteine to the phenylalanine. CDR3 DNA is the only sequence kept; it has 39 bases, read in frame from the first base. V is reduced by 0 bases and J by 14 bases, leaving a spacing of 11 bases between them. In the paper's terms, the time point label means: cycle 1 day 1 (C1D1), immediately before nivolumab initiation. Relapse after autologous stem cell transplantation had occurred in all trial patients, and cohorts A, B and C were distinguished by prior brentuximab vedotin exposure. A total of approximately 51 patients with relapsed/refractory classical Hodgkin lymphoma made up the trial cohort, and each patient's best overall response was complete response, partial response or progressive disease. In the multi-cohort phase II CheckMate 205 trial, trial patients received single-agent nivolumab. An independent review committee assessed best overall response by applying the 2007 International Working Group response criteria. Trial PBMCs were collected just before the start of nivolumab (C1D1) and during therapy at cycle 2 day 1 and cycle 4 day 1. After peripheral blood was drawn into 8 mL Vacutainer Cell Preparation Tubes, PBMCs were isolated by centrifugation and then cryopreserved.

This clone was detected only a few times. Its antigen is not yet known. Base qualities are not recorded, but no much larger clone differs from it by a single base. Other nucleotide sequences from this sample produce the same CDR3. Genomic DNA was isolated using the Qiagen DNeasy kit from unsorted PBMCs as well as from negatively selected CD4+ and CD8+ fractions. Amplification of TCR beta CDR3 regions was done by immunoSEQ multiplex PCR with primers that anneal to V and J segments. A synthetic immune receptor repertoire was used to minimize amplification bias, and any residual bias was removed computationally once sequencing was done. In the original analysis: Custom Python scripts were used to quantify repertoire diversity as the Shannon entropy index. The unsorted, CD4+ and CD8+ repertoires were each analyzed separately, with the exception of combined analyses, where CD4+ and CD8+ sequences were merged in silico. Clonal expansion was defined as at least a 2-fold frequency increase after treatment relative to C1D1, with a pseudocount of 0.5 for undetected baseline clones. Singleton clones were defined as clones with 0 or 1 copy at C1D1, and non-singleton clones were defined as clones with 2 or more copies. Clones expanded in unsorted samples were assigned a CD4+, CD8+ or unknown annotation through matching of protein sequences in sorted samples from the same patient. Wilcoxon tests on paired samples were used to test diversity changes from C1D1 to C4D1. In TCRdb, the immuneACCESS table is reduced to in-frame sequences with V and J assigned. These tables do not hold every clone; where another copy was compared, an unresolved V gene accounts for under half, and the others remain unexplained. V and J calls and clone size are as listed in that table; D and trimming were resolved from the DNA. The table for this sample lists 20,000 to 25,000 clones; around 69% of them were counted only once. 17% of the sample rests with the top ten.

This clonotype was obtained from a human donor with classical Hodgkin lymphoma. Recombination joined TRBV7-2 with TRBJ1-6; tentative D gene TRBD1, with 5 bases matching. The specimen comprised peripheral blood mononuclear cells (PBMCs), sampled at baseline. Read as DNA, the sequence is TGTGCCAGCAGCTTAGCCCAGGGTGGGTCCCTCCACTTT. Translated, this is CASSLAQGGSLHF.